Below are 11 T cell receptor beta chains sequenced from a single sample in a study of blood T cell repertoires in COVID-19. Sequenced by immunoSEQ multiplex PCR; TCRdb stores in-frame clones only, minus some. The data contain a few hundred thousand clones, 80% to 90% of them singletons. The material sequenced was peripheral blood. The receptors were gathered from a man aged 18-30 years with COVID-19, enrolled during active disease.

The chain recombines TRBV25-1 with TRBJ1-5, with D uncertain. The CDR3 sequence is 13 residues long. The germline V and J ends were trimmed by 4 bases and 5 bases, with 9 bases remaining between them. The germline gives CDR1 MGHDK, CDR2 SYGVNS. The CDR3 DNA follows: TGTGCCAGCAGTGCCCACGGTGATCAGCCCCAGCATTTT. Translated: CASSAHGDQPQHF.

The rearrangement uses TRBV21-1 and TRBJ1-5; the table's D call of TRBD1 was not tested on the DNA. TRBV21-1 is given as a pseudogene. This CDR3 has 15 amino acids. The CDR3 region is CASPWSGFLGQPQHF. The CDR3 DNA sequence: TGTGCCAGCCCCTGGTCAGGCTTTTTGGGTCAGCCCCAGCATTTT.

The chain couples TRBV5-1 to TRBJ2-7; TRBD1 might be the D (5 bases). With 2 bases removed from V and 4 bases from J, the gap between germline ends came to 7 bases. The CDR3 covers 12 residues. CDR1 is SGHRS and CDR2 is YFSETQ in the germline V gene. CDR3: CASSLSGYEQYF. CDR3 nucleotide sequence: TGCGCCAGCAGCTTATCAGGGTACGAGCAGTACTTC.

This chain joins TRBV5-1 and TRBJ2-5, with 7 bases lining up with TRBD2. The length of the CDR3 is 15 residues. J gave up 5 bases and V 4 bases, and 11 bases lay outside the gene matches. The germline V gene has CDR1 SGHRS and CDR2 YFSETQ. The DNA of the CDR3 is TGCGCCAGCAGCCCCACCCAGGGAGGGGTTGAGACCCAGTACTTC. As protein: CASSPTQGGVETQYF.

The chain has TRBV3-1 (or the pseudogene TRBV3-2) and TRBJ1-5, with a possible D match to TRBD1 (6 bases). V was shortened by 4 bases and J by 0 bases, with 19 bases between the two germline ends. Germline loops: CDR1 LGHDT, CDR2 YNNKEL (reference sequence). The CDR3 spans 18 residues. This CDR3 reads CASSLGKMDSLSNQPQHF. The CDR3 region has the DNA TGTGCCAGCAGCCTTGGAAAAATGGACAGCCTTAGCAATCAGCCCCAGCATTTT.

The chain uses TRBV6-5 and TRBJ2-5, with D possibly TRBD2 on 6 matching bases. The CDR3 length is 13 residues. V dropped 8 bases and J dropped 4 bases, with 14 bases sitting between them. Germline CDR1 and CDR2: MNHEY and SVGAGI. CDR3 amino acids: CASRENGGETQYF. CDR3 DNA sequence: TGTGCCAGCCGGGAGAACGGCGGAGAGACCCAGTACTTC.

The genes are TRBV20-1 and TRBJ1-6; D uncertain. The CDR3 extends over 11 amino acids. Looked up from germline, CDR1 is DFQATT and CDR2 is SNEGSKA (reference sequence). The V and J ends lost 3 bases and 9 bases respectively, with 6 bases between them. CDR3 in DNA: TGCAGTGCTAGTACATCTTCACCCCTCCACTTT. The encoded protein is CSASTSSPLHF.

The rearrangement links TRBV7-9 to TRBJ1-1; D unclear. The CDR3 has 16 residues. V gave up 3 bases and J gave up 1 base, with 15 bases separating them. The germline CDR1 and CDR2 sequences are SEHNR and FQNEAQ (reference sequence). CDR3 coding DNA: TGTGCCAGCAGCTTTGCTTGGCGGGGATCGAACACTGAAGCTTTCTTT. Protein: CASSFAWRGSNTEAFF.

The chain combines TRBV6-4 with TRBJ2-1; tentative D call: TRBD2 (6 bases). V lost 4 bases and J 10 bases, leaving 11 bases between the germline ends. The germline V gene encodes CDR1 MRHNA and CDR2 SNTAGT. The CDR3 loop spans 12 amino acids. DNA of the CDR3: TGTGCCAGCAGTGTTCAGGGAGGCGAGCAGTTCTTC. This translates into CASSVQGGEQFF.

The chain is built from TRBV6-2 or TRBV6-3 and TRBJ2-7; 9 bases agree with TRBD2. After removal of 5 bases from V and 3 bases from J, the junction contained 5 bases not matched to a gene. The CDR3 extends over 14 amino acids. Germline CDR1 is MNHEY and CDR2 is SVGEGT. The CDR3: CASSQSGRRYEQYF. CDR3 coding DNA: TGTGCCAGCAGTCAAAGCGGGAGGCGCTACGAGCAGTACTTC.

This chain connects TRBV19 to TRBJ1-5; the D gene is possibly TRBD1 (5 bases). Trimming stripped 2 bases from V and 0 bases from J, with 8 bases between. The CDR3 length is 15 residues. Germline V gives CDR1 LNHDA, CDR2 SQIVND (reference sequence). As DNA, the CDR3 is TGTGCCAGTAGTATACGGACAAATAGCAATCAGCCCCAGCATTTT. The encoded protein is CASSIRTNSNQPQHF.